Listed here are 32 T cell receptor beta chains from one sample, sequenced in a study of spatial heterogeneity in lung cancer (dated by TCRdb to about 2019). The library was made by 5' RACE. This sample was sequenced with a NextSeq 500. TCRdb's own reprocessing of the public reads used fastp at Q25 and MiXCR and kept productive beta chains. Here each entry gathers all rows of one CDR3 protein and keeps the most common genes and DNA. For this sample there are about 85,000 distinct CDR3 sequences; approximately 21% appear just once. Approximately 5.6% of the sample belongs to the ten largest clones. Taken with the paper, the label for time point translates to: sample taken at primary tumor resection. Whole RNA extracted from tumor and nontumor lung tissue, or from cryopreserved PBMC samples, was used for TCR sequencing without cell sorting. This specimen consisted of PBMCs, obtained at surgery. Receptors were obtained from a male donor with early-stage non-small cell lung cancer.

V is TRBV29-1 and J is TRBJ2-3; TRBD2 matches 9 bases. Germline CDR1 SQVTM, CDR2 ANQGSEA. The CDR3 loop spans 14 amino acids. DNA of the CDR3: TGCAGTGTCGGGGCTAGCGGGGGCACAGATACGCAGTATTTT. Encoded protein: CSVGASGGTDTQYF.

This clonotype showed up just a few times. The chain uses TRBV7-9 and TRBJ2-1; D gene ambiguous. The germline V gene has CDR1 SEHNR and CDR2 FQNEAQ (reference sequence). The CDR3 is 15 amino acids. V lost 5 bases and J lost 0, with 11 bases in between. The CDR3 DNA is TGTGCCAGCAGCGCTTCGGTAAGCTCCTACAATGAGCAGTTCTTC. It codes for CASSASVSSYNEQFF.

V gene TRBV6-1 combines with J gene TRBJ2-3; TRBD2 might be the D (6 bases). The V end was cut by 4 bases, the J end by 2 bases, with 7 bases between. The CDR3 sequence is 13 residues long. Germline lookup yields CDR1 MNHNS and CDR2 SASEGT. CDR3 nucleotides: TGTGCCAGCAGTGCGGGAGCCACAGATACGCAGTATTTT. Its translation is CASSAGATDTQYF.

This clonotype was found a few times. This chain uses TRBV7-9 with TRBJ2-2; the D gene is possibly TRBD1 (6 bases). Trimming removed 4 bases from V and 5 bases from J, with 23 bases in between. Germline V CDR1 and CDR2: SEHNR, FQNEAQ (reference sequence). This CDR3 has 18 amino acids. CDR3 region: CASSSPDEPGQSTGELFF. The CDR3 region has the DNA TGTGCCAGCAGCTCGCCGGACGAGCCGGGACAATCTACCGGGGAGCTGTTTTTT.

This rearrangement joins TRBV5-1 to TRBJ2-2, with TRBD1 identical over 7 bases. V lost 4 bases, J lost 1 base, and 4 bases stayed unmatched. The CDR3 is made up of 15 amino acids. Germline lookup yields CDR1 SGHRS and CDR2 YFSETQ. The CDR3, as DNA: TGCGCCAGCAGCCCCGACAGGGTGAACACCGGGGAGCTGTTTTTT. Its translation is CASSPDRVNTGELFF.

The chain carries TRBV6-1 and TRBJ1-2; 8 nucleotides align to TRBD1. CDR1 and CDR2 (germline): MNHNS, SASEGT. J was trimmed by 4 bases and V by 2 bases; bases with no gene match: 9. The CDR3 sequence is 16 residues long. CDR3 coding DNA: TGTGCCAGCAGTGAAAGTAACGCAGGGGGCGGCTATGGCTACACCTTC. Protein sequence: CASSESNAGGGYGYTF.

This clonotype has ten or more counts. This chain links TRBV28 with TRBJ1-1, with a possible D match to TRBD1 (5 bases). The CDR3 runs 12 residues. V lost 6 bases and J 6 bases, leaving 11 bases between the germline ends. From germline, CDR1 is MDHEN and CDR2 SYDVKM. CDR3 DNA: TGTGCCAGCAGGCTACTAGGGGCTGAAGCTTTCTTT. Translated: CASRLLGAEAFF.

This clonotype occurred many times. The chain links TRBV27 to TRBJ1-6; the D gene is possibly TRBD1 (5 bases). CDR3 length equals 15 residues. Germline-derived CDR1 and CDR2 are MNHEY and SMNVEV (reference sequence). V dropped 6 bases and J dropped 11 bases, with 20 bases sitting between them. This CDR3 is CASSPLSTTGPPLHF. DNA of the CDR3: TGTGCCAGCAGCCCCTTGTCGACAACGGGGCCACCCCTCCACTTT.

The table lists this clonotype with a few counts. V usage is TRBV15 and J usage is TRBJ2-1, with 7 bases identical to TRBD2. The CDR3 runs 15 residues. Germline trimming cut 8 bases from V and 0 bases from J; bases unmatched to any gene: 7. Germline V gene lookup returns CDR1 LNHNV and CDR2 YYDKDF (reference sequence). This CDR3 is CATATSLSSYNEQFF. CDR3 DNA: TGTGCCACCGCGACTAGCCTGAGCTCCTACAATGAGCAGTTCTTC. The full variable domain, completed using reference TRBV15 and TRBJ2-1, is DAMVIQNPRYQVTQFGKPVTLSCSQTLNHNVMYWYQQKSSQAPKLLFHYYDKDFNNEADTPDNFQSRRPNTSFCFLDIRSPGLGDTAMYLCATATSLSSYNEQFFGPGTRLTVL.

The DNA of the CDR3 is TGTGCCAGCAGCGTAGGAAACGGCCCACAAGAGACCCAGTACTTC. Its translation is CASSVGNGPQETQYF. The chain is built from TRBV9 and TRBJ2-5; D is undetermined. This CDR3 has 15 residues. V dropped 0 bases and J dropped 2 bases, with 11 bases sitting between them. Germline lookup yields CDR1 SGDLS and CDR2 YYNGEE.

This clonotype occurred a few times. V usage is TRBV12-3 or TRBV12-4 and J usage is TRBJ2-7; 7 nucleotides line up with TRBD2. The CDR3 contains 15 residues. V trimming: 1 base; J trimming: 0 bases; junction bases outside the gene matches: 3. The CDR3 protein is CASSLGAGISYEQYF. The CDR3 DNA follows: TGTGCCAGCAGTTTAGGAGCGGGGATCTCCTACGAGCAGTACTTC.

This clonotype was counted many times. The chain employs TRBV12-3 or TRBV12-4 and TRBJ2-5, with unresolved D. The length of the CDR3 is 14 residues. V lost 2 bases and J lost 8, with 15 bases in between. Written as DNA, the CDR3 is TGTGCCAGCAGTTTACTTTCTTCGACCGGCACCCAGTACTTC. It encodes CASSLLSSTGTQYF.

This clonotype has just a few counts. This chain uses TRBV6-5 with TRBJ1-1, with D possibly being TRBD1 (6 bases). The V end lost 5 bases, the J end lost 11 bases, and 15 bases lay between the germline ends. This CDR3 has 12 residues. Germline loops: CDR1 MNHEY, CDR2 SVGAGI. CDR3 bases: TGTGCCAGCAGTACAGGGAAAACGCGGGCTTTCTTT. It specifies CASSTGKTRAFF.

The CDR3 sequence: CASSQYWGGETQYF. The CDR3 nucleotides are TGTGCCAGCAGCCAGTACTGGGGAGGAGAGACCCAGTACTTC. The V and J genes are TRBV7-2 and TRBJ2-5; D possibly corresponds to TRBD2 (6 bases). CDR1 and CDR2 (germline): SGHTA, FQGNSA. CDR3 size: 14 residues. V was shortened by 5 bases and J by 4 bases, with 14 bases between the two germline ends.

This chain joins TRBV7-9 and TRBJ2-4; 10 bases agree with TRBD2. Trimming took 5 bases from V and 8 from J; bases not matched to a gene: 12. Germline CDR1 SEHNR, CDR2 FQNEAQ (reference sequence). The CDR3 is 16 residues long. As DNA, the CDR3 is TGTGCCAGCAGCCGAGACTCTAGCGGGGGATCGGACATTCAGTACTTC. Protein sequence: CASSRDSSGGSDIQYF.

This clonotype was counted a few times. This chain connects TRBV27 to TRBJ1-1, with TRBD1 as a possible D gene (5 bases). Trimming shortened V by 0 bases and J by 11 bases, and 16 bases separated the two germline ends. The CDR3 extends over 14 amino acids. The V gene's germline CDR1 is MNHEY and CDR2 SMNVEV (reference sequence). The CDR3 loop is CASSLSSGQRRAFF. The CDR3 coding sequence is TGTGCCAGCAGTTTATCTTCGGGGCAAAGGCGGGCTTTCTTT.

This sequence joins TRBV5-4 and TRBJ2-1; D is possibly TRBD1 (6 bases). Germline V gene sequence: CDR1 SGHNT, CDR2 YYREEE (reference sequence). Trimming removed 3 bases from V and 1 base from J, with 20 bases in between. The CDR3 contains 18 residues. CDR3 residues: CASSYGGPRAASYNEQFF. For the CDR3, the DNA is TGTGCCAGCAGCTATGGGGGCCCAAGGGCGGCGTCCTACAATGAGCAGTTCTTC.

This clonotype was counted many times. This chain joins TRBV29-1 and TRBJ2-3, with TRBD1 matching 7 bases. The CDR3 is made up of 14 amino acids. V lost 5 bases and J lost 0; bases outside the gene matches: 5. The germline V gene has CDR1 SQVTM and CDR2 ANQGSEA. CDR3 nucleotide sequence: TGCAGCGTTCTCGACAGGGCTAGCACAGATACGCAGTATTTT. Translation gives CSVLDRASTDTQYF.

CDR3 amino acids: CASSPLTGDMNTEAFF. CDR3 sequence (DNA): TGTGCCAGCTCACCCCTGACAGGGGATATGAACACTGAAGCTTTCTTT. This chain joins TRBV18 and TRBJ1-1, with TRBD1 matching over 8 bases. The CDR3 runs 16 residues. Looked up from germline, CDR1 is KGHSH and CDR2 is LQKENI. J was trimmed by 0 bases and V by 3 bases; bases with no gene match: 6.

The rearrangement joins TRBV5-4 to TRBJ2-7; D is unresolved. The V gene lost 0 bases and the J gene lost 3 bases, with 7 bases spanning the gap. Germline assignment: CDR1 SGHNT and CDR2 YYREEE (reference sequence). The CDR3 consists of 13 residues. Here the CDR3 DNA reads TGTGCCAGCAGCTTGGCCGGCAACTACGAGCAGTACTTC. The encoded protein is CASSLAGNYEQYF.

In its sample, this clonotype was seen a few times. The chain has TRBV6-5 and TRBJ2-5; no reliable D call. The V gene's germline CDR1 is MNHEY and CDR2 SVGAGI. V lost 2 bases to trimming and J lost 6 bases, with 13 bases between them. The CDR3 totals 14 residues. CDR3 loop: CASSYDPVEKTQYF. DNA for the CDR3: TGTGCCAGCAGTTACGACCCTGTTGAGAAGACCCAGTACTTC.

The V call is TRBV14, the J call TRBJ2-1; D might be TRBD2 (7 bases). The CDR3 is made up of 15 amino acids. V was clipped by 0 bases and J by 8 bases, with 14 bases between them. Germline V gives CDR1 SGHDN, CDR2 FVKESK. The chain's CDR3 is CASSQEMGGADEQFF. CDR3 DNA sequence: TGTGCCAGCAGCCAAGAGATGGGGGGGGCCGATGAGCAGTTCTTC.

V is TRBV6-2 or TRBV6-3 and J is TRBJ1-1, with D perhaps matching TRBD1 (5 bases). Deletions cut 3 bases from V and 1 base from J, with 9 bases between. The CDR3 length is 14 residues. The germline V gene encodes CDR1 MNHEY and CDR2 SVGEGT. CDR3 sequence (DNA): TGTGCCAGCAGTTATCGGGGCCCGAACACTGAAGCTTTCTTT. Translating gives CASSYRGPNTEAFF.

This rearrangement joins TRBV10-2 to TRBJ2-7; D not resolved. Germline V gene data show CDR1 as WSHSY and CDR2 as SAAADI. The CDR3 extends over 14 amino acids. V shed 4 bases and J shed 0 bases, with 10 bases lying between them. CDR3 in amino acids: CASSGVPSSYEQYF. The CDR3 DNA follows: TGCGCCAGCAGTGGGGTCCCCAGCTCCTACGAGCAGTACTTC.

This rearrangement joins TRBV29-1 to TRBJ1-1, with a possible D match to TRBD1 (6 bases). CDR3 length equals 13 residues. CDR1 is SQVTM and CDR2 is ANQGSEA in the germline V gene. V lost 2 bases and J 1 base, leaving 8 bases between the germline ends. As DNA, the CDR3 is TGCAGCGTTGAAAAGGGGGGGAACACTGAAGCTTTCTTT. It specifies CSVEKGGNTEAFF.

The chain uses TRBV6-5 and TRBJ1-2, with D possibly matching TRBD1 (5 bases). CDR3 length: 13 amino acids. Germline CDR1 reads MNHEY; CDR2 reads SVGAGI. V lost 6 bases to trimming and J lost 8 bases, with 16 bases between them. In DNA, the CDR3 is TGTGCCAGCAGAACCACAGGTGTATACGGCTACACCTTC. Translation: CASRTTGVYGYTF.

This sequence joins TRBV12-3 or TRBV12-4 and TRBJ2-1; possible D gene TRBD2, 6 bases. The CDR3 consists of 12 residues. Trimming cost V 6 bases and J 12 bases, with 15 bases left between them. CDR3 in DNA: TGTGCCAGCAGCCCCCCTCGGGGAGGGCAGTTCTTC. Amino acid sequence: CASSPPRGGQFF.

The V gene is TRBV18, the J gene TRBJ2-1; TRBD2 agrees at 10 bases. CDR1 and CDR2 (germline): KGHSH, LQKENI. V was clipped by 1 base and J by 0 bases; unmatched bases: 9. The CDR3 has 19 residues. DNA of the CDR3: TGTGCCAGCTCACCACTACCGACTAGCGGGTTCAGCTCCTACAATGAGCAGTTCTTC. Translation gives CASSPLPTSGFSSYNEQFF.

Only a few counts were recorded for this clonotype. The chain couples TRBV29-1 to TRBJ2-5; D uncertain. The germline V gene has CDR1 SQVTM and CDR2 ANQGSEA. CDR3 size: 10 residues. V gave up 4 bases and J gave up 5 bases, with 5 bases separating them. In nucleotides, the CDR3 is TGCAGCGTTGTTTCGGAGACCCAGTACTTC. This encodes CSVVSETQYF.

This clonotype was seen a handful of times. The chain is built from TRBV10-2 and TRBJ1-2; a possible D gene is TRBD1 (5 bases). Germline CDR1 WSHSY, CDR2 SAAADI. V lost 6 bases and J 7 bases, leaving 12 bases between the germline ends. This CDR3 spans 12 amino acids. The CDR3 loop is CASSVDSSGYTF. The DNA for the CDR3 is TGCGCCAGCAGCGTAGACAGTTCTGGCTACACCTTC.

The table lists this clonotype with a few counts. V gene TRBV12-3 or TRBV12-4 combines with J gene TRBJ1-1; D gene unclear. Trimming shortened V by 10 bases and J by 1 base, and 13 bases separated the two germline ends. The CDR3 totals 13 residues. CDR3 in DNA: TGTGCCACCAAGGTCAATGGGAACACTGAAGCTTTCTTT. Its protein product is CATKVNGNTEAFF.

This clonotype was seen ten or more times. CDR3 DNA sequence: TGCGCCAGCAGAACCGGACAGGGGGCTGGAAACACCATATATTTT. Translating it yields CASRTGQGAGNTIYF. The V call is TRBV4-1, the J call TRBJ1-3; 10 nucleotides match TRBD1. Germline V CDR1 and CDR2: MGHRA, YSYEKL. The CDR3 runs to 15 residues. With 6 bases clipped from V and 2 bases from J, the junction kept 4 bases outside the gene matches.